One and the same sample provided the 9 T cell receptor beta chains below, sequenced in a study of blood T cell repertoires in COVID-19. This table comes from immunoSEQ multiplex PCR, and its TCRdb copy is limited to in-frame clones, with some not included. The data show about 150,000 clones, with over 70% seen just once and around 5% held by the top ten. Sequences were obtained from PBMCs or T cells enriched from blood (not recorded which). The receptors were gathered from an older man who had been exposed to COVID-19.

V is TRBV6-5 and J is TRBJ2-7, with 7 bases matching TRBD1. Germline trimming cut 6 bases from V and 0 bases from J; bases unmatched to any gene: 5. Looked up from germline, CDR1 is MNHEY and CDR2 is SVGAGI. This CDR3 is built from 14 residues. The DNA for the CDR3 is TGTGCCAGCAGCAAGACAGGGATCTCCTACGAGCAGTACTTC. Protein: CASSKTGISYEQYF.

The chain has TRBV24-1 and TRBJ1-5; maybe TRBD1 (6 bases). CDR1 and CDR2 from the germline V gene are KGHDR and SFDVKD. CDR3 length: 14 residues. Trimming removed 12 bases from V and 6 bases from J, with 20 bases in between. In DNA form, the CDR3 reads TGTGCCTCTTCCCCGGGGGGGGCGGGTCAGCCCCAGCATTTT. Residues: CASSPGGAGQPQHF.

The chain recombines TRBV5-6 with TRBJ1-3, with TRBD1 matching 8 bases. The CDR3 extends over 14 amino acids. Germline CDR1 reads SGHDT; CDR2 reads YYEEEE. The ends lost 4 bases at V and 2 bases at J; junction bases unmatched: 2. This CDR3 is CASSQTGAGNTIYF. CDR3 in DNA: TGTGCCAGCAGCCAGACAGGGGCTGGAAACACCATATATTTT. The complete variable domain, with remaining parts taken from reference TRBV5-6 and TRBJ1-3, reads DAGVTQSPTHLIKTRGQQVTLRCSPKSGHDTVSWYQQALGQGPQFIFQYYEEEERQRGNFPDRFSGHQFPNYSSELNVNALLLGDSALYLCASSQTGAGNTIYFGEGSWLTVV.

The chain has TRBV19 and TRBJ1-2; maybe TRBD1 (6 bases). V gave up 3 bases and J gave up 8 bases, with 25 bases separating them. Germline values: CDR1 LNHDA, CDR2 SQIVND (reference sequence). This CDR3 has 17 residues. This CDR3 is CASSMFETFPRTGGYTF. The CDR3 nucleotides read TGTGCCAGTAGTATGTTTGAGACCTTCCCGAGAACAGGGGGCTACACCTTC. The full variable domain, with the rest looked up from reference TRBV19 and TRBJ1-2, is DGGITQSPKYLFRKEGQNVTLSCEQNLNHDAMYWYRQDPGQGLRLIYYSQIVNDFQKGDIAEGYSVSREKKESFPLTVTSAQKNPTAFYLCASSMFETFPRTGGYTFGSGTRLTVV.

The V gene is TRBV2, the J gene TRBJ1-2, with D possibly matching TRBD1 (6 bases). In germline, CDR1 is SNHLY, CDR2 FYNNEI. V was trimmed by 6 bases and J by 6 bases, leaving 11 bases between them. The CDR3 loop spans 12 amino acids. CDR3 nucleotides: TGTGCCAGCAGCGAACAGGGAAATGGCTACACCTTC. It encodes CASSEQGNGYTF.

The chain is built from TRBV10-3 and TRBJ1-2; 9 bases match TRBD1. CDR3 length equals 17 residues. Germline-derived CDR1 and CDR2 are ENHRY and SYGVKD. The junction had 10 bases not matched to a gene; V was cut back by 2 bases and J by 3 bases. The CDR3 spells CAISETNGDRADYGYTF. Here the CDR3 DNA reads TGTGCCATCAGTGAGACCAATGGGGACAGGGCGGACTATGGCTACACCTTC.

V gene TRBV29-1 combines with J gene TRBJ1-1; 8 bases fit TRBD1. CDR3 size: 12 residues. V lost 8 bases to trimming and J lost 5 bases; unmatched junction nucleotides: 7. The germline CDR1 and CDR2 sequences are SQVTM and ANQGSEA. CDR3 sequence reads: CSSLQGGTEAFF. For the CDR3, the DNA is TGCAGCTCCCTACAGGGGGGGACTGAAGCTTTCTTT.

The CDR3, as DNA: TGTGCCACCGGGGGAGGGGTTAACGGGGAGCTGTTTTTT. It yields the protein CATGGGVNGELFF. The chain combines TRBV15 with TRBJ2-2; 7 bases line up with TRBD2. This CDR3 comprises 13 residues. The junction had 7 bases not matched to a gene; V was cut back by 8 bases and J by 7 bases. Germline lookup yields CDR1 LNHNV and CDR2 YYDKDF (reference sequence).

The genes are TRBV3-1 (or the pseudogene TRBV3-2) and TRBJ2-7; D is unresolved. V dropped 4 bases and J dropped 1 base, with 11 bases sitting between them. The CDR3 runs to 14 residues. CDR1 and CDR2 from the germline V gene are LGHDT and YNNKEL (reference sequence). This chain's CDR3 is CASSPPPVSYEQYF. CDR3 nucleotides: TGTGCCAGCAGCCCACCGCCGGTTTCCTACGAGCAGTACTTC.